A selection of T cell receptor beta chains follows, all from one sample in a study of cytomegalovirus exposure and HLA in healthy donors. Some clones are missing from TCRdb's copy, which holds only in-frame ones; the method was immunoSEQ multiplex PCR. In the table there are 99,000 or so clones, roughly 12% of which are singletons. Specimen: PBMCs. Receptors were obtained from a man in his forties in good health and CMV-seropositive. Each CDR3 is given with its conserved first and last residue. The D gene is left open where the match is weak. Some rows mark clone size as missing; the rest say once, few, many or name a class of expanded clone.

abundance	len	v_gene	j_gene	d_gene	CDR3aa	CDR3nt
-	15	TRBV14	TRBJ2-1	TRBD1	CASSQVDRGSNEQFF	TGTGCCAGCAGCCAAGTCGACAGGGGGAGCAATGAGCAGTTCTTC
-	13	TRBV29-1	TRBJ2-7	-	CSVTMGQLYEQYF	TGCAGCGTTACAATGGGGCAACTTTACGAGCAGTACTTC
few	15	TRBV29-1	TRBJ2-5	-	CSVEVRGRYQETQYF	TGCAGCGTTGAAGTAAGGGGCAGGTACCAAGAGACCCAGTACTTC
-	16	TRBV11-2	TRBJ2-2	TRBD2	CASSAGLVGRTGELFF	TGTGCCAGCAGCGCAGGACTAGTAGGTCGCACCGGGGAGCTGTTTTTT
-	11	TRBV27	TRBJ2-1	-	CASSQYNEQFF	TGTGCCAGCAGCCAATACAATGAGCAGTTCTTC
-	14	TRBV10-3	TRBJ2-7	-	CAISESGGSYEQYF	TGTGCCATCAGTGAGTCGGGCGGGTCCTACGAGCAGTACTTC
few	16	TRBV5-6	TRBJ2-1	TRBD2	CASSLGTSGRVNEQFF	TGTGCCAGCAGCCTGGGGACTAGCGGGAGGGTAAATGAGCAGTTCTTC
-	16	TRBV18	TRBJ2-3	TRBD2	CASSPRTSGTADTQYF	TGTGCCAGCTCACCAAGGACTAGCGGGACGGCAGATACGCAGTATTTT
-	14	TRBV18	TRBJ2-7	-	CASSPISGGGEQYF	TGTGCCAGCTCACCAATTTCAGGAGGAGGCGAGCAGTACTTC
few	13	TRBV6-5	TRBJ2-7	TRBD2	CASSYKRESEQYF	TGTGCCAGCAGTTACAAGCGGGAGTCCGAGCAGTACTTC
-	13	TRBV7-8	TRBJ1-1	-	CASKGQLNTEAFF	TGTGCCAGCAAGGGACAACTGAACACTGAAGCTTTCTTT
-	13	TRBV27	TRBJ2-5	-	CASSWNRKETQYF	TGTGCCAGCAGTTGGAACAGGAAAGAGACCCAGTACTTC
few	15	TRBV4-1	TRBJ2-7	TRBD1	CASSQRTGGAYEQYF	TGCGCCAGCAGCCAGAGGACAGGGGGCGCATACGAGCAGTACTTC
-	15	TRBV6-5	TRBJ2-3	TRBD1	CASSPDRDLPDTQYF	TGTGCCAGCAGTCCCGACAGGGATTTACCAGATACGCAGTATTTT
few	15	TRBV4-1	TRBJ1-5	TRBD1	CASSGTGAGNQPQHF	TGCGCCAGCAGCGGGACAGGTGCCGGCAATCAGCCCCAGCATTTT
few	14	TRBV9	TRBJ1-2	-	CASSVEQGLYGYTF	TGTGCCAGCAGCGTAGAGCAGGGACTCTATGGCTACACCTTC
few	15	TRBV2	TRBJ2-7	TRBD2	CASREEASGSYEQYF	TGTGCCAGCAGAGAGGAGGCTAGCGGATCCTACGAGCAGTACTTC
few	11	TRBV28	TRBJ1-1	-	CASSTTFAAFF	TGTGCCAGCAGCACCACCTTTGCGGCTTTCTTT
-	14	TRBV19	TRBJ2-1	-	CASSIDPGVNEQFF	TGTGCCAGTAGTATCGACCCTGGAGTTAATGAGCAGTTCTTC
-	15	TRBV9	TRBJ2-1	TRBD2	CVSSGGLAGDNEQFF	TGTGTCAGCAGCGGAGGACTAGCGGGAGACAATGAGCAGTTCTTC
-	18	TRBV7-9	TRBJ2-2	TRBD2	CASSGTSGTRSNTGELFF	TGTGCCAGCAGCGGCACTAGCGGGACCCGATCGAACACCGGGGAGCTGTTTTTT
-	17	TRBV10-3	TRBJ2-1	TRBD2	CAISESGTSRTYNEQFF	TGTGCCATCAGTGAGTCCGGGACTAGTCGAACCTACAATGAGCAGTTCTTC
few	16	TRBV5-1	TRBJ2-6	-	CASSHPGDSGANVLTF	TGCGCCAGCAGCCACCCCGGGGACTCTGGGGCCAACGTCCTGACTTTC
-	14	TRBV7-2	TRBJ2-5	-	CASSLVYEGETQYF	TGTGCCAGCAGCTTAGTGTATGAGGGAGAGACCCAGTACTTC
-	15	TRBV7-2	TRBJ1-4	TRBD1	CASTKTGGVDEKLFF	TGTGCCAGCACCAAAACAGGGGGCGTCGATGAAAAACTGTTTTTT
-	13	TRBV5-4	TRBJ1-2	-	CASSLQGMDGYTF	TGTGCCAGCAGCTTACAGGGCATGGATGGCTACACCTTC
few	13	TRBV5-6	TRBJ1-5	-	CASSHTANQPQHF	TGTGCCAGCAGCCATACAGCTAATCAGCCCCAGCATTTT
-	13	TRBV6-5	TRBJ1-2	TRBD1	CASRLGQGHGYTF	TGTGCCAGCAGGTTGGGACAGGGCCATGGCTACACCTTC
-	15	TRBV6-1	TRBJ1-2	-	CASSEGSGVPYGYTF	TGTGCCAGCAGTGAAGGGTCAGGGGTACCCTATGGCTACACCTTC